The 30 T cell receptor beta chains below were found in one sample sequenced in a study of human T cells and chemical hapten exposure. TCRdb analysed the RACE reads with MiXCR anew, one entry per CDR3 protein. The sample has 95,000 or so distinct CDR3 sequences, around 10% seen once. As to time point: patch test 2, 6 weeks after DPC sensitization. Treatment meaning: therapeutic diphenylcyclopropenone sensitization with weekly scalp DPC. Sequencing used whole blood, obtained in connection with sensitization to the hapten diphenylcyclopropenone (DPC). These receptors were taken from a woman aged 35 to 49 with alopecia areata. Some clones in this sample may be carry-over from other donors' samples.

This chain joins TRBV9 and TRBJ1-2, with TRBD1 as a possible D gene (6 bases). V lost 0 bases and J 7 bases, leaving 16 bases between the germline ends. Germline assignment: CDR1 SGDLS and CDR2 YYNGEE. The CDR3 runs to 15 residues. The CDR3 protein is CASSVGDRPRGGYTF. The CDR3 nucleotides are TGTGCCAGCAGCGTAGGAGACAGGCCTAGAGGTGGCTACACCTTC.

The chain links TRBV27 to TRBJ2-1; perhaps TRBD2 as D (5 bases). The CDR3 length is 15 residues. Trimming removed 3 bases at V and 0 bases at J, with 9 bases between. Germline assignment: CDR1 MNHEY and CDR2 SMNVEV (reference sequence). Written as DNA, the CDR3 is TGTGCCAGCAGTTTTCCGGGGAGCTCCTACAATGAGCAGTTCTTC. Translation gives CASSFPGSSYNEQFF.

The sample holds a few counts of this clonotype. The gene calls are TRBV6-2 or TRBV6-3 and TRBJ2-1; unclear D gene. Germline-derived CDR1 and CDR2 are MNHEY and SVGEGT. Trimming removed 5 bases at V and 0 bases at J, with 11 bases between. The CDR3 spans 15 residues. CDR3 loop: CASSRTLGSYNEQFF. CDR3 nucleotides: TGTGCCAGCAGTCGGACCCTCGGCTCCTACAATGAGCAGTTCTTC.

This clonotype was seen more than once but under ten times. In DNA, the CDR3 is TGTGCCAGCAGCTTCCTTCCCTCACTAGCGGCTAGCACAGATACGCAGTATTTT. Translating gives CASSFLPSLAASTDTQYF. The chain joins TRBV7-6 to TRBJ2-3; TRBD2 aligns across 8 bases. Trimming took 3 bases from V and 0 from J; bases not matched to a gene: 11. Looked up from germline, CDR1 is SGHVS and CDR2 is FNYEAQ. The CDR3 sequence is 18 residues long.

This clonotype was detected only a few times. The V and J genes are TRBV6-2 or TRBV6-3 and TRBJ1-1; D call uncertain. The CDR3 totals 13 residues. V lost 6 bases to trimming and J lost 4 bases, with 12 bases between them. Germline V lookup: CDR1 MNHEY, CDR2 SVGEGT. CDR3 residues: CASSPAWTTEAFF. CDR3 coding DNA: TGTGCCAGCAGCCCGGCGTGGACCACTGAAGCTTTCTTT.

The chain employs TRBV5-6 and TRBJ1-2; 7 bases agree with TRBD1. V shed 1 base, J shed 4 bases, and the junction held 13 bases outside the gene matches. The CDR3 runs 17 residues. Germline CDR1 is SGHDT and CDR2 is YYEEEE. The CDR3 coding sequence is TGTGCCAGCAGCTTGAAGGGAGACAGGGTCTTATTCTATGGCTACACCTTC. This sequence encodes CASSLKGDRVLFYGYTF. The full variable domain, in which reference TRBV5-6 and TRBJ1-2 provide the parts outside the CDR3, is DAGVTQSPTHLIKTRGQQVTLRCSPKSGHDTVSWYQQALGQGPQFIFQYYEEEERQRGNFPDRFSGHQFPNYSSELNVNALLLGDSALYLCASSLKGDRVLFYGYTFGSGTRLTVV.

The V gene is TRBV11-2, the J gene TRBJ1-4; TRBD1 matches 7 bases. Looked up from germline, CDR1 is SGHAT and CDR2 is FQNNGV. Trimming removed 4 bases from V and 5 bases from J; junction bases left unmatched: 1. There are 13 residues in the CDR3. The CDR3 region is CASSYRGNEKLFF. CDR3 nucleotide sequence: TGTGCCAGCAGCTACAGGGGCAATGAAAAACTGTTTTTT. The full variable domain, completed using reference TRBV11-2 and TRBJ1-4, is EAGVAQSPRYKIIEKRQSVAFWCNPISGHATLYWYQQILGQGPKLLIQFQNNGVVDDSQLPKDRFSAERLKGVDSTLKIQPAKLEDSAVYLCASSYRGNEKLFFGSGTQLSVL.

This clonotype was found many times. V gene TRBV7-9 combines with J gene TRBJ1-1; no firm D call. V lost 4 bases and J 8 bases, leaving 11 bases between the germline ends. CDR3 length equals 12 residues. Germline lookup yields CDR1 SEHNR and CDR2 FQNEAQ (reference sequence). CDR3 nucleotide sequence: TGTGCCAGCAGCTCCGGGGTAGGGGAAGCTTTCTTT. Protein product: CASSSGVGEAFF.

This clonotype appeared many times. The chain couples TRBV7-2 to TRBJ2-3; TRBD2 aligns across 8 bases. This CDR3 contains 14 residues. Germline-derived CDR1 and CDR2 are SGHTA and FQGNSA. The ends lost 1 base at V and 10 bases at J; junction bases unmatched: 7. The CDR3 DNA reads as TGTGCCAGCAGCTTAGTTGCGGGAGGAGGAGCGCAGTATTTT. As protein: CASSLVAGGGAQYF.

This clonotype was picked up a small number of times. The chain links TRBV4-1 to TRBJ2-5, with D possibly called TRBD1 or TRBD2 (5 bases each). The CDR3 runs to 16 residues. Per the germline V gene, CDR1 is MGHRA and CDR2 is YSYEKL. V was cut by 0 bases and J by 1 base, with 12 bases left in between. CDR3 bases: TGCGCCAGCAGCCAAGATTCAGGGACGATCCAAGAGACCCAGTACTTC. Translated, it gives CASSQDSGTIQETQYF.

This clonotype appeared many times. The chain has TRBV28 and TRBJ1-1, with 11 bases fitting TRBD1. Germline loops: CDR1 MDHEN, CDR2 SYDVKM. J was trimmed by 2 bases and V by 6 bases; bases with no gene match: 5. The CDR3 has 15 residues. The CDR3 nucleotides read TGTGCCAGCAGCCCCGGGACAGGGGGTAACACTGAAGCTTTCTTT. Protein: CASSPGTGGNTEAFF. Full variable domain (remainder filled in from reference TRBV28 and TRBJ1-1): DVKVTQSSRYLVKRTGEKVFLECVQDMDHENMFWYRQDPGLGLRLIYFSYDVKMKEKGDIPEGYSVSREKKERFSLILESASTNQTSMYLCASSPGTGGNTEAFFGQGTRLTVV.

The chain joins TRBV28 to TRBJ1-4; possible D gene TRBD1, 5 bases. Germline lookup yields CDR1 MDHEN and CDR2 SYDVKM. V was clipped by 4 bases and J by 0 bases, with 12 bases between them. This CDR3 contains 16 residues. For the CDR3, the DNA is TGTGCCAGCAGTTCCCCTCGGGGGACAACTAATGAAAAACTGTTTTTT. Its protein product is CASSSPRGTTNEKLFF.

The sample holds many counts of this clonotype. CDR3: CASSEADRLKSGNTIYF. The CDR3 DNA reads TGTGCCAGCAGTGAAGCGGACAGGCTGAAATCTGGAAACACCATATATTTT. The V and J genes are TRBV2 and TRBJ1-3, with 7 bases that match TRBD1. Trimming at V came to 0 bases and at J to 1 base, leaving 6 bases not matched to a gene. From germline, CDR1 is SNHLY and CDR2 FYNNEI. This CDR3 comprises 17 residues.

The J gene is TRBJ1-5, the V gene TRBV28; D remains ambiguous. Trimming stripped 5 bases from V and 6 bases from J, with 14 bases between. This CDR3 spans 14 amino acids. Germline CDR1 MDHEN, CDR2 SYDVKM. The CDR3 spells CASSAPGAGQPQHF. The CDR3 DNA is TGTGCCAGCAGTGCCCCGGGTGCGGGTCAGCCCCAGCATTTT.

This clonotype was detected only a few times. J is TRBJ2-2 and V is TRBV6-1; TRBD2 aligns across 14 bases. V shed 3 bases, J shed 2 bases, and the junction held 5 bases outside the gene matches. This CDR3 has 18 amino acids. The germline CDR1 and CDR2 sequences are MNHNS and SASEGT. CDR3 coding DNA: TGTGCCAGCAGTGACCGACTAGCGGGAGGGCCTAACACCGGGGAGCTGTTTTTT. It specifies CASSDRLAGGPNTGELFF.

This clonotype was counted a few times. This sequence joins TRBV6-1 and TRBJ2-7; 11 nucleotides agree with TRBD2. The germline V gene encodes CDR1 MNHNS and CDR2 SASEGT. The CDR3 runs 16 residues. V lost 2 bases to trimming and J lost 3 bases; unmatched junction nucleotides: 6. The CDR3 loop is CASSEKRTSGYYEQYF. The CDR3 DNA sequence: TGTGCCAGCAGTGAAAAGCGGACTAGCGGGTACTACGAGCAGTACTTC.

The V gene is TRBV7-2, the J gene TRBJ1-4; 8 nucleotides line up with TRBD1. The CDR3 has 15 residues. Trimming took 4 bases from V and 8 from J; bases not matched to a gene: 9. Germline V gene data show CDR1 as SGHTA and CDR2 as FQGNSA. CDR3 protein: CASSYLRGREEKLFF. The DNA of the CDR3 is TGTGCCAGCAGCTACCTCAGGGGGCGCGAGGAAAAACTGTTTTTT. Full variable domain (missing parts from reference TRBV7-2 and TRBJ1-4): GAGVSQSPSNKVTEKGKDVELRCDPISGHTALYWYRQSLGQGLEFLIYFQGNSAPDKSGLPSDRFSAERTGGSVSTLTIQRTQQEDSAVYLCASSYLRGREEKLFFGSGTQLSVL.

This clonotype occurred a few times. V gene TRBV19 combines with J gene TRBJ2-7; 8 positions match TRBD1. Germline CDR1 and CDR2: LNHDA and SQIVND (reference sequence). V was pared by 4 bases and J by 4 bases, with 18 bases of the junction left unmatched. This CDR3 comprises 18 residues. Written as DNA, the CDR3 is TGTGCCAGTAGTACCAGGACAGGGTGGACATCTGGGTCGTACGAGCAGTACTTC. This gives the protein CASSTRTGWTSGSYEQYF.

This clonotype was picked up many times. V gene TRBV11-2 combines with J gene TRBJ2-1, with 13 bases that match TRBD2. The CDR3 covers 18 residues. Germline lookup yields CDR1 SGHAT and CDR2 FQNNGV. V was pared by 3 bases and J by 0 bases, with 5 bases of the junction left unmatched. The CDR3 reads CASSFGLAGASSYNEQFF. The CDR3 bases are TGTGCCAGCAGCTTCGGACTAGCGGGGGCCTCCTCCTACAATGAGCAGTTCTTC. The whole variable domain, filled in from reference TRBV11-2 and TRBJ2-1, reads EAGVAQSPRYKIIEKRQSVAFWCNPISGHATLYWYQQILGQGPKLLIQFQNNGVVDDSQLPKDRFSAERLKGVDSTLKIQPAKLEDSAVYLCASSFGLAGASSYNEQFFGPGTRLTVL.

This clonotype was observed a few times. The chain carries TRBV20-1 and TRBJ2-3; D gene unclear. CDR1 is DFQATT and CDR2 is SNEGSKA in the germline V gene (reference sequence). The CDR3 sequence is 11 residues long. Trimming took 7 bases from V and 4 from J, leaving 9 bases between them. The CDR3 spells CSVIGPDTQYF. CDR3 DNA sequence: TGCAGTGTGATAGGGCCAGATACGCAGTATTTT.

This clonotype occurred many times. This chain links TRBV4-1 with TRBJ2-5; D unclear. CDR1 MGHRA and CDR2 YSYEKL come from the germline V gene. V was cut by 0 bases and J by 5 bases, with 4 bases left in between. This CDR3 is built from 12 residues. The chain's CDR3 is CASSQDSETQYF. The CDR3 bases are TGCGCCAGCAGCCAAGATAGTGAGACCCAGTACTTC.

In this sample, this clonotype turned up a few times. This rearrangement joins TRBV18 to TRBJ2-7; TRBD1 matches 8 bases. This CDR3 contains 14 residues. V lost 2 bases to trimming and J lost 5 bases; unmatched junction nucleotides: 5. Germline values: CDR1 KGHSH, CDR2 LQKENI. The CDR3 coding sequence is TGTGCCAGCTCACCAACAATGACAGGGGACGAGCAGTACTTC. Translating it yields CASSPTMTGDEQYF.

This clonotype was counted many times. DNA for the CDR3: TGTGCCAGTAGTGGGTCAGGCCGGGCCTACGAGCAGTACTTC. It is translated as CASSGSGRAYEQYF. This chain connects TRBV19 to TRBJ2-7; no clear D gene. This CDR3 is built from 14 residues. The germline V and J ends were trimmed by 5 bases and 2 bases, with 13 bases remaining between them. Germline V gives CDR1 LNHDA, CDR2 SQIVND (reference sequence).

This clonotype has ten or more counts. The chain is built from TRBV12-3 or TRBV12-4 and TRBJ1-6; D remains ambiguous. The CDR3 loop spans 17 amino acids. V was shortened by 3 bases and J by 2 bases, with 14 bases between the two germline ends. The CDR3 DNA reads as TGTGCCAGCAGTTTTAGGTCCGCGGCAACCTATAATTCACCCCTCCACTTT. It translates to CASSFRSAATYNSPLHF.

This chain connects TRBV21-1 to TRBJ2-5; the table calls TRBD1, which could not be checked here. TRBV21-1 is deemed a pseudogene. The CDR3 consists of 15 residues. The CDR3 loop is CASSPLGRGKETQYF. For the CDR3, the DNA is TGTGCCAGCAGCCCTCTGGGACGGGGAAAAGAGACCCAGTACTTC.

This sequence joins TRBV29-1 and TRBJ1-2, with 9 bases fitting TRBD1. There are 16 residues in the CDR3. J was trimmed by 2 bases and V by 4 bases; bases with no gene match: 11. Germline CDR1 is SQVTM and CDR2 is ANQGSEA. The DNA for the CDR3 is TGCAGCGTTGGGGCCGGGACAGGGAGCGGAAACTATGGCTACACCTTC. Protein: CSVGAGTGSGNYGYTF.

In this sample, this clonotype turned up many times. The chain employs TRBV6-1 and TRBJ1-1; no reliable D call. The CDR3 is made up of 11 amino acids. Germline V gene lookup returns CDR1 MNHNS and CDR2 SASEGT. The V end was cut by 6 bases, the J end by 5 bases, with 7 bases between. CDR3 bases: TGTGCCAGCAGGACAAGGACTGAAGCTTTCTTT. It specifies CASRTRTEAFF.

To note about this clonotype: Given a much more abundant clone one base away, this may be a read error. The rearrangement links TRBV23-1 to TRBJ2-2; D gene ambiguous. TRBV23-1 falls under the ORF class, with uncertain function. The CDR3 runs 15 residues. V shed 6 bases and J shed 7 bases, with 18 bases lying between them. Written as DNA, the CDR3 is TGCGCCAGCAGGCGGAGCGAGAAGCCTCGCGGGGAGCTGTTTTTT. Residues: CASRRSEKPRGELFF.

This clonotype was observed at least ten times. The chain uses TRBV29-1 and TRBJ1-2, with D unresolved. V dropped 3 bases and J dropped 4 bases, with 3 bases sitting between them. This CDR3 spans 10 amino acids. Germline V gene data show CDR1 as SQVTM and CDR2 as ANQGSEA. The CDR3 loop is CSVESYGYTF. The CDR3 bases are TGCAGCGTTGAGTCCTATGGCTACACCTTC. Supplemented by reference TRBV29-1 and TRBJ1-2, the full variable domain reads SAVISQKPSRDICQRGTSLTIQCQVDSQVTMMFWYRQQPGQSLTLIATANQGSEATYESGFVIDKFPISRPNLTFSTLTVSNMSPEDSSIYLCSVESYGYTFGSGTRLTVV.

CDR3 DNA: TGTGCCAGTACCCAAACAGGGGGCGCGGACATTCAGTACTTC. It specifies CASTQTGGADIQYF. V usage is TRBV19 and J usage is TRBJ2-4; 9 nucleotides agree with TRBD1. V dropped 7 bases and J dropped 8; count of bases not matched to a gene: 9. CDR1 is LNHDA, CDR2 SQIVND, per germline (reference sequence). There are 14 residues in the CDR3.